The 12 T cell receptor beta chains presented below share a single source sample, sequenced in a study of shared T cell receptors in the human thymus. Sequenced by immunoSEQ multiplex PCR; TCRdb stores in-frame clones only, minus some. The table shows roughly 550,000 clones, with 70% to 80% occurring only once. The same data also contributed to another study, on human thymus T cells.

Sequencing used thymocytes. These receptors came from a boy under three years old with a congenital heart defect.

This clone was detected once. V gene TRBV6-4 combines with J gene TRBJ2-1; 7 nucleotides line up with TRBD2. CDR1 is MRHNA, CDR2 SNTAGT, per germline. V lost 2 bases, J lost 4 bases, and 8 bases stayed unmatched. The CDR3 loop spans 16 amino acids. The chain's CDR3 is CASSDGASGQYNEQFF. As DNA, the CDR3 is TGTGCCAGCAGTGACGGGGCTAGCGGCCAGTACAATGAGCAGTTCTTC.

The rearrangement links TRBV30 to TRBJ2-3; 7 bases align to TRBD1. The V segment lost 2 bases and the J segment 0 bases; nucleotides outside the gene matches: 5. The CDR3 sequence is 15 residues long. Germline V gene sequence: CDR1 GTSNPN, CDR2 SVGIG (reference sequence). Here the CDR3 DNA reads TGTGCCTGGAGTCTCGGGACAGCGAGCACAGATACGCAGTATTTT. Protein sequence: CAWSLGTASTDTQYF.

V usage is TRBV11-2 and J usage is TRBJ2-7, with TRBD2 matching 9 bases. The CDR3 runs 16 residues. Germline CDR1 reads SGHAT; CDR2 reads FQNNGV. With 4 bases clipped from V and 1 base from J, the junction kept 8 bases outside the gene matches. The CDR3, as DNA: TGTGCCAGCAGCTCACTTCGGACTAGCGCTTCCTACGAGCAGTACTTC. Protein: CASSSLRTSASYEQYF.

The gene calls are TRBV29-1 and TRBJ2-1; unclear D gene. V was clipped by 4 bases and J by 8 bases, with 9 bases between them. The V gene's germline CDR1 is SQVTM and CDR2 ANQGSEA. The CDR3 length is 11 residues. CDR3 protein: CSVGGVHEQFF. The CDR3 coding sequence is TGCAGCGTTGGCGGAGTACATGAGCAGTTCTTC.

The chain uses TRBV7-2 and TRBJ2-7, with 8 bases identical to TRBD2. The CDR3 length is 16 residues. V trimming: 5 bases; J trimming: 5 bases; junction bases outside the gene matches: 14. From germline, CDR1 is SGHTA and CDR2 FQGNSA. DNA for the CDR3: TGTGCCAGCAGCCCACCCCTGGCGGGAGGACAGAACGAGCAGTACTTC. It yields the protein CASSPPLAGGQNEQYF.

The V gene is TRBV11-3, the J gene TRBJ2-2; 10 bases align to TRBD2. The CDR3 contains 16 residues. Germline V gives CDR1 SGHNT, CDR2 YENEEA. Unmatched junction bases numbered 8, after V lost 4 bases and J lost 6 bases. This CDR3 reads CASSSLAGEIPGELFF. As DNA, the CDR3 is TGTGCCAGCAGCTCCCTAGCGGGAGAGATTCCCGGGGAGCTGTTTTTT.

This clone has more than one count but fewer than ten. The chain recombines TRBV11-2 with TRBJ2-7, with 7 bases that match TRBD1. Germline lookup yields CDR1 SGHAT and CDR2 FQNNGV. The V gene end was trimmed by 5 bases and the J gene end by 1 base; junction bases not matched to a gene: 17. The CDR3 extends over 18 amino acids. The CDR3 coding sequence is TGTGCCAGCAGCGATACTCGGGACAGCGAATCCTTTTCCTACGAGCAGTACTTC. Its protein product is CASSDTRDSESFSYEQYF.

The chain joins TRBV7-2 to TRBJ1-1; 8 nucleotides agree with TRBD1. Losses at the gene ends were 8 bases for V and 1 base for J; bases not matched to a gene: 12. There are 16 residues in the CDR3. The V gene's germline CDR1 is SGHTA and CDR2 FQGNSA. This CDR3 is CASCCKQGAQNTEAFF. In DNA, the CDR3 is TGTGCCAGCTGTTGCAAGCAGGGGGCCCAGAACACTGAAGCTTTCTTT. Filled out from reference TRBV7-2 and TRBJ1-1, the complete variable domain reads GAGVSQSPSNKVTEKGKDVELRCDPISGHTALYWYRQSLGQGLEFLIYFQGNSAPDKSGLPSDRFSAERTGGSVSTLTIQRTQQEDSAVYLCASCCKQGAQNTEAFFGQGTRLTVV.

V usage is TRBV28 and J usage is TRBJ1-3; unclear D gene. Looked up from germline, CDR1 is MDHEN and CDR2 is SYDVKM. V was pared by 5 bases and J by 3 bases, with 5 bases between. This CDR3 is 12 amino acids long. CDR3 sequence: CASSPSGNTIYF. CDR3 in DNA: TGTGCCAGCAGTCCTAGTGGAAACACCATATATTTT.

The V call is TRBV6-6, the J call TRBJ1-5; no definite D call. Trimming left V 0 bases short and J 0 bases short, with 6 bases between. Germline CDR1 is MNHNY and CDR2 is SVGAGI (reference sequence). CDR3 length equals 15 residues. CDR3 sequence reads: CASSYSAVSNQPQHF. Here the CDR3 DNA reads TGTGCCAGCAGTTACTCGGCTGTTAGCAATCAGCCCCAGCATTTT.

J is TRBJ2-7 and V is TRBV25-1; 10 nucleotides line up with TRBD1. The germline CDR1 and CDR2 sequences are MGHDK and SYGVNS. V lost 7 bases and J lost 4; bases outside the gene matches: 10. This CDR3 contains 15 residues. The CDR3 DNA follows: TGTGCCAGCACCACCGGACAGGGGGTCGCTTACGAGCAGTACTTC. Its translation is CASTTGQGVAYEQYF.

This clone was picked up one time. The chain combines TRBV2 with TRBJ2-7; TRBD1 matches 7 bases. Per germline, CDR1 SNHLY and CDR2 FYNNEI. The J segment lost 3 bases and the V segment lost 1 base, leaving 6 bases of the junction unmatched. The CDR3 has 15 amino acids. The CDR3 is CASSEGVRGLYEQYF. The CDR3 DNA follows: TGTGCCAGCAGTGAAGGGGTGAGGGGGCTCTACGAGCAGTACTTC.